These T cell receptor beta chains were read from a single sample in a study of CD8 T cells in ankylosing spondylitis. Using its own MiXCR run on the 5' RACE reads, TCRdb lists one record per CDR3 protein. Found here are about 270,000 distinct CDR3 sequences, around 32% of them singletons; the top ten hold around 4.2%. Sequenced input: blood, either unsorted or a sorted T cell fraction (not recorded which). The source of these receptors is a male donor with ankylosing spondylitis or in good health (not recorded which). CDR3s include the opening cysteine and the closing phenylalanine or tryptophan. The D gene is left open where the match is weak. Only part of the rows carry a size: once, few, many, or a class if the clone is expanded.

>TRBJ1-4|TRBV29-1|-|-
CSVAPTGLGKLFF
TGCAGCGTTGCCCCCACCGGGTTGGGAAAACTGTTTTTT
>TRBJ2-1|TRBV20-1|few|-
CSGANSNEQFF
TGCAGTGGAGCAAACTCCAATGAGCAGTTCTTC
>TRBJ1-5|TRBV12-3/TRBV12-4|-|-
CASSLQGGLRQPQHF
TGTGCCAGCAGTTTACAAGGGGGGCTGCGTCAGCCCCAGCATTTT
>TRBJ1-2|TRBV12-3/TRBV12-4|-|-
CASMSGGRYGYTF
TGTGCCAGCATGAGCGGGGGCAGGTATGGCTACACCTTC
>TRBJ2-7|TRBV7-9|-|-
CASSSDPGLGTYEQYF
TGTGCCAGCAGCTCAGATCCGGGCCTCGGAACCTACGAGCAGTACTTC
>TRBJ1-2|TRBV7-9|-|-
CAGSLGATNYGYTF
TGTGCCGGCAGCTTAGGCGCAACTAACTATGGCTACACCTTC
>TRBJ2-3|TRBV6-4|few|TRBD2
CASSDSGVTSAADTQYF
TGTGCCAGCAGTGACTCGGGAGTCACTAGCGCTGCAGATACGCAGTATTTT
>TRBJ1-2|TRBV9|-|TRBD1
CASSPGQGGVGYTF
TGTGCCAGCAGCCCCGGGCAGGGGGGTGTTGGCTACACCTTC
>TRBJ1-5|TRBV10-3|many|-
CAISRGDQPQHF
TGTGCCATCAGTAGGGGGGATCAGCCCCAGCATTTT
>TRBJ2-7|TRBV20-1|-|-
CSARDHQMLGEQYF
TGCAGTGCTAGAGATCACCAAATGCTAGGCGAGCAGTACTTC
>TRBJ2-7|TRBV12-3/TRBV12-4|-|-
CASSLGGREVSYEQYF
TGTGCCAGCAGTTTAGGGGGCAGGGAGGTGTCCTACGAGCAGTACTTC
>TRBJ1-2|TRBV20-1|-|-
CSAPQQGFGYTF
TGCAGTGCGCCGCAACAGGGATTCGGCTACACCTTC
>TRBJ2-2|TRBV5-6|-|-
CASSWGSSGELFF
TGTGCCAGCAGCTGGGGGAGTAGTGGGGAGCTGTTTTTT
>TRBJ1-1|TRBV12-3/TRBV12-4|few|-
CASSLALMEGDTEAFF
TGTGCCAGCAGTTTAGCGCTTATGGAGGGGGATACTGAAGCTTTCTTT
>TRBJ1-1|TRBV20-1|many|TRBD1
CSARDRGNGGPEAFF
TGCAGTGCACGGGACAGGGGGAATGGTGGGCCTGAAGCTTTCTTT
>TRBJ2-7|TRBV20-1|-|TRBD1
CSARRDRGRDEQYF
TGCAGTGCTCGACGGGACAGGGGGCGCGACGAGCAGTACTTC
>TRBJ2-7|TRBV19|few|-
CASSPNREGEQYF
TGTGCCAGTAGCCCTAACAGGGAGGGCGAGCAGTACTTC
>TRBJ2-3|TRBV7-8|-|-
CASSLVGAVADTQYF
TGTGCCAGCAGCTTAGTAGGGGCGGTTGCAGATACGCAGTATTTT
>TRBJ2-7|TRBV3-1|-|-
CASSQGSGSYEQYF
TGTGCCAGCAGCCAAGGAAGCGGGTCCTACGAGCAGTACTTC
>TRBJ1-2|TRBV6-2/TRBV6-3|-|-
CASSSNPGVNYGYTF
TGTGCCAGCAGTTCCAACCCCGGGGTTAACTATGGCTACACCTTC
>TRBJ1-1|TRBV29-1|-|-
CSVEGDPGTEAFF
TGCAGCGTTGAAGGGGACCCTGGGACTGAAGCTTTCTTT
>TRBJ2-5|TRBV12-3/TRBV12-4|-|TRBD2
CASRLGGGPETQYF
TGTGCCAGCAGACTCGGCGGGGGTCCGGAGACCCAGTACTTC
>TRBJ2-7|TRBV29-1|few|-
CSVERGRGYEQYF
TGCAGCGTTGAACGTGGCAGGGGATACGAGCAGTACTTC
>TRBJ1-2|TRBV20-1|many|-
CSVQGHYGYTF
TGCAGTGTACAGGGCCACTATGGCTACACCTTC
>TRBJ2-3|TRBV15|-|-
CATSAPQDTQYF
TGTGCCACCAGCGCCCCTCAGGATACGCAGTATTTT
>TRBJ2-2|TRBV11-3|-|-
CASSLRRGANTGELFF
TGTGCCAGCAGCCTCCGGAGAGGCGCGAACACCGGGGAGCTGTTTTTT
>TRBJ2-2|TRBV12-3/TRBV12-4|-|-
CASWSGKHTGELFF
TGTGCCAGCTGGTCCGGGAAACACACCGGGGAGCTGTTTTTT
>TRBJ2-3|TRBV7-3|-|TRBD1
CASSALGDRKQYF
TGTGCCAGCAGTGCGTTGGGGGACAGGAAGCAGTATTTT
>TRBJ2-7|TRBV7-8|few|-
CASSGEASLREQYF
TGTGCCAGCAGCGGGGAGGCTAGTCTTCGGGAGCAGTACTTC
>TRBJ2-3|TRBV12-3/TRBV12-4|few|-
CASNVDYTDTQYF
TGTGCCAGCAATGTGGACTACACAGATACGCAGTATTTT
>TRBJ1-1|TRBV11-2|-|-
CASSLGGAEIPFF
TGTGCCAGCAGCTTAGGGGGAGCAGAGATACCTTTCTTT
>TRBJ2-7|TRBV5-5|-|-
CASSLGLSSSYEQYF
TGTGCCAGCAGCTTGGGACTTTCTAGCTCCTACGAGCAGTACTTC
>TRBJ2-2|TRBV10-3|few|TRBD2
CAISSGGNTGELFF
TGTGCCATCAGTAGCGGGGGAAACACCGGGGAGCTGTTTTTT
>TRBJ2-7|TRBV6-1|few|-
CASSQIGLGGEQYF
TGTGCCAGCAGCCAAATTGGCCTGGGCGGGGAGCAGTACTTC
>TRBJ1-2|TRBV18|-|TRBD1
CASSSRDSRDGYTF
TGTGCCAGCTCATCCCGGGACAGTAGGGATGGCTACACCTTC
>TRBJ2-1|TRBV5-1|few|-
CASSSWVQASGQPYNEQFF
TGCGCCAGCAGCTCCTGGGTACAGGCCTCCGGACAGCCTTACAATGAGCAGTTCTTC
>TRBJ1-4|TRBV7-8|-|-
CASSPAASVNEKLFF
TGTGCCAGCAGCCCGGCGGCTAGCGTTAATGAAAAACTGTTTTTT
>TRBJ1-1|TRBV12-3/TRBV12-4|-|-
CASSFGGFPEAFF
TGTGCCAGCAGTTTCGGGGGGTTCCCTGAAGCTTTCTTT
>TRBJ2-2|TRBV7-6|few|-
CASSLAGLWVPGRGTGELFF
TGTGCCAGCAGCTTAGCCGGATTATGGGTCCCGGGGCGTGGGACCGGGGAGCTGTTTTTT
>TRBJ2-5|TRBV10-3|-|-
CAIRDRGSDRSEETQYF
TGTGCCATCAGGGATCGGGGATCTGACAGGTCGGAAGAGACCCAGTACTTC
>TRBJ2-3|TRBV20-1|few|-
CSATGKGGVRTDTQYF
TGCAGTGCTACAGGAAAGGGGGGGGTACGGACAGATACGCAGTATTTT
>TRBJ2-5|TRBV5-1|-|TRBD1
CASNGITGGEVGVETQYF
TGCGCCAGCAACGGGATTACAGGGGGCGAAGTTGGTGTCGAGACCCAGTACTTC
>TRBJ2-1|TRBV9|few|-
CASSETGFSYNEQFF
TGTGCCAGCAGCGAAACAGGATTCTCCTACAATGAGCAGTTCTTC
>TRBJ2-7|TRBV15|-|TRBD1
CATSRRDSSYEQYF
TGTGCCACCAGCAGGAGGGACAGCTCCTACGAGCAGTACTTC
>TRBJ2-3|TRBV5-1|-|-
CASSLENTQYF
TGCGCCAGCAGCTTAGAGAATACGCAGTATTTT
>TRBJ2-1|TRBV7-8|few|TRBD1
CASSLVRNRGYHNEQFF
TGTGCCAGCAGCTTAGTTCGTAACAGGGGGTACCACAATGAGCAGTTCTTC
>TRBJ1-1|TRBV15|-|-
CATSEPGELPMNTEAFF
TGTGCCACCAGCGAGCCGGGAGAACTACCCATGAACACTGAAGCTTTCTTT
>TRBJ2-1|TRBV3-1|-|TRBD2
CASSPLTSGTYNEQFF
TGTGCCAGCAGCCCGTTGACTAGCGGGACCTACAATGAGCAGTTCTTC
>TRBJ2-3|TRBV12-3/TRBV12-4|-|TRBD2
CASSRTRNTDTQYF
TGTGCCAGCAGTCGGACTAGGAACACAGATACGCAGTATTTT
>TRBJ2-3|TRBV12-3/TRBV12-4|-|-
CASIENRWDTQYF
TGTGCCAGCATCGAGAACCGGTGGGATACGCAGTATTTT
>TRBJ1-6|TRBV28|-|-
CASRTPGRSPLHF
TGTGCCAGCAGAACCCCAGGGAGGTCACCCCTCCACTTT
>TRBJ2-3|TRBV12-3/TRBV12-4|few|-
CASSYKASSTDTQYF
TGTGCCAGCAGCTACAAGGCTTCTAGCACAGATACGCAGTATTTT
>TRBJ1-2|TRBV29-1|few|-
CSVPDYRAANYGYTF
TGCAGCGTTCCCGACTACAGGGCCGCTAACTATGGCTACACCTTC
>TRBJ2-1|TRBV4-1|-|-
CASRPIGRGGGYNEQFF
TGCGCCAGCAGACCTATCGGACGCGGCGGTGGATACAATGAGCAGTTCTTC
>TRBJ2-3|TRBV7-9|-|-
CASSLATATLTDTQYF
TGTGCCAGCAGCTTAGCGACAGCCACCCTCACAGATACGCAGTATTTT
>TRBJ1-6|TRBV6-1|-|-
CASSRTTPAAGRSSPLHF
TGTGCCAGCAGCCGCACAACTCCAGCCGCAGGGCGTTCTTCACCCCTCCACTTT